Presented here are 28 T cell receptor beta chains from one specimen sequenced in a study of metastatic and nonmetastatic thyroid tumors. Each patient came to thyroid surgery without any prior treatment (of any kind). MiXCR re-clonotyped the PCR reads for TCRdb. The sample comprises 13,000 to 15,000 clones, about 27% of which are singletons, and roughly 4.2% rests with the top ten. The sequencing input was blood. The source is a female donor with papillary thyroid cancer or a benign thyroid nodule (not recorded which). Some clones in this sample may be carry-over from other donors' samples.

This clone was counted only a few times. The chain carries TRBV6-1 and TRBJ1-1, with a tentative D call TRBD1 (6 bases). The germline gives CDR1 MNHNS, CDR2 SASEGT. This CDR3 has 14 amino acids. Trimming took off 6 bases at V and 0 bases at J, with 11 bases between the two ends. Here the CDR3 DNA reads TGTGCCAGCAGGTCCGGGACACTGAACACTGAAGCTTTCTTT. Protein product: CASRSGTLNTEAFF.

The chain is built from TRBV11-2 and TRBJ2-3; possible D gene TRBD2, 6 bases. The CDR3 runs 15 residues. CDR1 is SGHAT and CDR2 is FQNNGV in the germline V gene. Trimming cost V 5 bases and J 6 bases, with 18 bases left between them. CDR3 bases: TGTGCCAGCAGCCCACGACTAGTCTCGTCCGATACGCAGTATTTT. Translating gives CASSPRLVSSDTQYF.

The J gene is TRBJ1-2, the V gene TRBV4-3; D is possibly TRBD1 (5 bases). Germline CDR1 is LGHNA and CDR2 is YSLEER. V gave up 1 base and J gave up 3 bases, with 6 bases separating them. The CDR3 is made up of 13 amino acids. The CDR3 region is CASSQVRDYGYTF. CDR3 DNA sequence: TGCGCCAGCAGCCAAGTCAGGGACTATGGCTACACCTTC.

This clone is medium-sized by share. The genes are TRBV7-3 and TRBJ2-7, with D possibly TRBD2 on 6 matching bases. Trimming removed 5 bases at V and 6 bases at J, with 14 bases between. CDR3 length equals 13 residues. Germline V lookup: CDR1 SGHTA, CDR2 FQGTGA. CDR3 sequence (DNA): TGTGCCAGCAGCCCCTCGGGGGTAAGCGAGCAGTACTTC. It codes for CASSPSGVSEQYF.

The gene calls are TRBV5-4 and TRBJ2-7; D uncertain. The CDR3 consists of 14 residues. Germline V gives CDR1 SGHNT, CDR2 YYREEE (reference sequence). The V end was cut by 3 bases, the J end by 5 bases, with 15 bases between. The CDR3 spells CASSSSTGDHEQYF. Written as DNA, the CDR3 is TGTGCCAGCAGCTCAAGCACGGGTGACCACGAGCAGTACTTC.

This clone rates as medium-sized. The chain links TRBV20-1 to TRBJ2-1, with 7 bases aligning to TRBD2. Germline values: CDR1 DFQATT, CDR2 SNEGSKA (reference sequence). The CDR3 sequence is 15 residues long. Trimming took 3 bases from V and 3 from J; bases not matched to a gene: 8. The CDR3 is CSARQLAALYNEQFF. The CDR3 DNA reads as TGCAGTGCTAGGCAGCTAGCGGCGCTCTACAATGAGCAGTTCTTC.

This clone was seen at least ten times. The chain couples TRBV10-3 to TRBJ1-4, with TRBD1 matching 7 bases. The CDR3 sequence is 15 residues long. Looked up from germline, CDR1 is ENHRY and CDR2 is SYGVKD. V lost 0 bases and J lost 7; bases outside the gene matches: 5. CDR3 sequence (DNA): TGTGCCATCAGTGAGTCTCCAGGGGGGAGTGAAAAACTGTTTTTT. Translated, it gives CAISESPGGSEKLFF.

Relative to its sample, this clone is medium-sized. This sequence joins TRBV20-1 and TRBJ2-3; 7 bases fit TRBD2. J gave up 3 bases and V 2 bases, and 11 bases lay outside the gene matches. Germline-derived CDR1 and CDR2 are DFQATT and SNEGSKA (reference sequence). The CDR3 has 16 residues. CDR3 sequence: CSARRGWGGKTDTQYF. The CDR3 DNA is TGCAGTGCTAGAAGAGGCTGGGGGGGAAAAACAGATACGCAGTATTTT.

V is TRBV20-1 and J is TRBJ2-7; 8 nucleotides agree with TRBD2. Germline V lookup: CDR1 DFQATT, CDR2 SNEGSKA (reference sequence). V shed 3 bases and J 10 bases; nucleotides not matched to a gene: 11. The CDR3 has 13 residues. As DNA, the CDR3 is TGCAGTGCTAGCCCTACGCGGAGCGGGAGTCAGTACTTC. This codes for CSASPTRSGSQYF.

This clone has just a few counts. This chain joins TRBV11-2 and TRBJ2-1; TRBD2 might be the D (5 bases). V was clipped by 5 bases and J by 5 bases, with 16 bases between them. The germline V gene encodes CDR1 SGHAT and CDR2 FQNNGV. This CDR3 region has 15 residues. In DNA, the CDR3 is TGTGCCAGCAGCCACGATTGGACTGCAAACAATGAGCAGTTCTTC. Residues: CASSHDWTANNEQFF.

This clone was seen a single time. One end of the junction does not line up with germline, which may come from a read error. This chain connects TRBV24-1 to TRBJ1-5; a possible D gene is TRBD1 (5 bases). The CDR3 covers 17 residues. Germline V gives CDR1 KGHDR, CDR2 SFDVKD. This chain's CDR3 is CATSPPGLGYGNEPQHF. CDR3 DNA sequence: TGTGCCACCAGTCCGCCGGGACTGGGGTATGGCAATGAGCCCCAGCATTTT.

By sample share, this clone is medium-sized (0.01 to 0.1%). The chain uses TRBV7-2 and TRBJ1-5; 9 nucleotides agree with TRBD1. This CDR3 has 14 residues. Germline V gene data show CDR1 as SGHTA and CDR2 as FQGNSA. With 4 bases clipped from V and 8 bases from J, the junction kept 6 bases outside the gene matches. Here the CDR3 DNA reads TGTGCCAGCAGCTATACAGGGGGCGCTAAGCCCCAGCATTTT. It translates to CASSYTGGAKPQHF.

The table lists this clone with many counts. The chain employs TRBV7-3 and TRBJ1-1, with D hard to call. The length of the CDR3 is 14 residues. Looked up from germline, CDR1 is SGHTA and CDR2 is FQGTGA. Trimming removed 5 bases from V and 0 bases from J, with 10 bases in between. The DNA for the CDR3 is TGTGCCAGCAGCCAGTATCACATGAACACTGAAGCTTTCTTT. Protein product: CASSQYHMNTEAFF.

In this sample, this clone turned up many times. This rearrangement joins TRBV6-1 to TRBJ2-5; 9 positions match TRBD2. The germline V gene encodes CDR1 MNHNS and CDR2 SASEGT. This CDR3 region has 14 residues. Losses at the gene ends were 6 bases for V and 5 bases for J; bases not matched to a gene: 7. CDR3 nucleotides: TGTGCCAGCAGCCCCTCCGGGACTAGCGAGACCCAGTACTTC. Translated, it gives CASSPSGTSETQYF.

This clone was counted many times. V gene TRBV11-2 combines with J gene TRBJ2-5; unclear D gene. Germline values: CDR1 SGHAT, CDR2 FQNNGV. The CDR3 covers 15 residues. V lost 2 bases and J lost 5, with 15 bases in between. The CDR3 protein is CASSLIGRSQETQYF. CDR3 coding DNA: TGTGCCAGCAGCTTAATTGGACGGAGCCAGGAGACCCAGTACTTC. Filled out from reference TRBV11-2 and TRBJ2-5, the complete variable domain reads EAGVAQSPRYKIIEKRQSVAFWCNPISGHATLYWYQQILGQGPKLLIQFQNNGVVDDSQLPKDRFSAERLKGVDSTLKIQPAKLEDSAVYLCASSLIGRSQETQYFGPGTRLLVL.

The rearrangement uses TRBV19 and TRBJ1-5; D is possibly TRBD1 (6 bases). The V end lost 8 bases, the J end lost 0 bases, and 8 bases lay between the germline ends. The germline gives CDR1 LNHDA, CDR2 SQIVND (reference sequence). CDR3 length equals 13 residues. CDR3 nucleotides: TGTGCCAGTCGGGACAATAGCAATCAGCCCCAGCATTTT. Translated: CASRDNSNQPQHF.

This clone was detected only a few times. The chain recombines TRBV10-3 with TRBJ2-1; D is undetermined. CDR3 size: 16 residues. V was shortened by 7 bases and J by 1 base, with 17 bases between the two germline ends. Germline-derived CDR1 and CDR2 are ENHRY and SYGVKD. CDR3 bases: TGTGCCATCAACGAAATCCTGACACTATCCTACAATGAGCAGTTCTTC. Translation gives CAINEILTLSYNEQFF.

By proportion, this clone is medium-sized (0.01 to 0.1%). The chain has TRBV18 and TRBJ2-2, with TRBD1 matching over 8 bases. The V and J ends lost 5 bases and 4 bases, in that order; junction bases with no gene match: 3. The CDR3 is made up of 14 amino acids. Germline values: CDR1 KGHSH, CDR2 LQKENI. CDR3 DNA: TGTGCCAGCTCAAGGGACAGGACCACCGGGGAGCTGTTTTTT. It is translated as CASSRDRTTGELFF.

The genes are TRBV2 and TRBJ2-2, with 11 nucleotides matching TRBD2. V was clipped by 3 bases and J by 4 bases; unmatched bases: 1. The CDR3 has 15 residues. CDR1 and CDR2 from the germline V gene are SNHLY and FYNNEI. DNA of the CDR3: TGTGCCAGCAGTGACCTAGCGGGAGGCACCGGGGAGCTGTTTTTT. It codes for CASSDLAGGTGELFF.

Regarding this clone: A read error is likely, as this CDR3 ends without the conserved phenylalanine or tryptophan. The V call is TRBV7-3, the J call TRBJ2-3; D possibly corresponds to TRBD1 (5 bases). Germline CDR1 is SGHTA and CDR2 is FQGTGA. Deletions cut 4 bases from V and 5 bases from J, with 10 bases between. The CDR3 is made up of 13 amino acids. This chain's CDR3 is CASSWTCRDTQYI. The CDR3 DNA reads TGTGCCAGCAGCTGGACATGTCGAGATACGCAGTATATT.

The chain joins TRBV11-2 to TRBJ1-1; 7 positions match TRBD1. The junction had 12 bases not matched to a gene; V was cut back by 5 bases and J by 3 bases. CDR1 and CDR2 from the germline V gene are SGHAT and FQNNGV. The CDR3 is 16 residues long. Here the CDR3 reads CASSPSGTGAYTEAFF. The CDR3 DNA reads TGTGCCAGCAGCCCCAGTGGTACAGGGGCCTACACTGAAGCTTTCTTT.

Ten or more counts support this clone. The rearrangement uses TRBV2 and TRBJ1-5; D uncertain. Per the germline V gene, CDR1 is SNHLY and CDR2 is FYNNEI. This CDR3 has 11 residues. Trimming took 3 bases from V and 9 from J, leaving 6 bases between them. DNA for the CDR3: TGTGCCAGCAGTGACCGGGGGCCCCAGCATTTT. Translation: CASSDRGPQHF.

This clone qualifies as medium-sized. This rearrangement joins TRBV20-1 to TRBJ2-3, with D possibly matching TRBD2 (5 bases). Trimming stripped 6 bases from V and 4 bases from J, with 20 bases between. The CDR3 has 15 residues. Germline assignment: CDR1 DFQATT and CDR2 SNEGSKA (reference sequence). The CDR3 coding sequence is TGCAGTGCCGAGCGGAGGCTGGGGAGCGCAGATACGCAGTATTTT. Protein product: CSAERRLGSADTQYF.

The chain joins TRBV7-2 to TRBJ1-1, with D maybe TRBD1 (6 bases). The CDR3 has 12 amino acids. Looked up from germline, CDR1 is SGHTA and CDR2 is FQGNSA. Trimming left V 5 bases short and J 5 bases short, with 9 bases between. The CDR3: CASSPRGTEAFF. In DNA, the CDR3 is TGTGCCAGCAGCCCCAGGGGAACTGAAGCTTTCTTT.

In its sample, this clone is medium-sized. This chain connects TRBV12-3 or TRBV12-4 to TRBJ2-7; possible D gene TRBD1, 6 bases. The CDR3 sequence is 13 residues long. V was clipped by 2 bases and J by 3 bases, with 8 bases between them. The CDR3 loop is CASSLNRVYEQYF. In DNA form, the CDR3 reads TGTGCCAGCAGTTTAAACAGGGTCTACGAGCAGTACTTC.

As to this clone: One junction end disagrees with the germline gene, perhaps due to a read error. This chain joins TRBV9 and TRBJ2-3; D is possibly TRBD2 (6 bases). Germline V gives CDR1 SGDLS, CDR2 YYNGEE. CDR3 length: 13 residues. DNA of the CDR3: TGTTCCAGCAGCGATTTAGCGGTAGATACGCAGTATTTT. Translating it yields CSSSDLAVDTQYF.

This clone was found many times. The chain uses TRBV7-9 and TRBJ1-5; possible D gene TRBD1, 5 bases. V lost 6 bases, J lost 4 bases, and 10 bases lay in between. CDR3 length: 13 amino acids. Germline lookup yields CDR1 SEHNR and CDR2 FQNEAQ (reference sequence). The CDR3 loop is CASSRGSNQPQHF. The CDR3 DNA is TGTGCCAGCAGTAGGGGCAGTAATCAGCCCCAGCATTTT.

By frequency in the sample, this clone is medium-sized (0.01 to 0.1%). This rearrangement joins TRBV20-1 to TRBJ2-7; no reliable D call. V gave up 3 bases and J gave up 2 bases, with 11 bases separating them. Germline loops: CDR1 DFQATT, CDR2 SNEGSKA (reference sequence). The CDR3 extends over 13 amino acids. In nucleotides, the CDR3 is TGCAGTGCTAGTTTGGCGCGAGCCTACGAGCAGTACTTC. Amino acid sequence: CSASLARAYEQYF.